This entry features one T cell receptor (beta chain) sequence. Its target is not known. Clones were sequenced by immunoSEQ multiplex PCR, and TCRdb holds only the in-frame ones, with some missing. Of roughly 2.2 million clones detected, over 85% appear once; the ten largest clones hold approximately 0.4%. This CDR3 has 18 residues. The V gene end was trimmed by 5 bases and the J gene end by 1 base; junction bases not matched to a gene: 16. The germline CDR1 and CDR2 sequences are MDHEN and SYDVKM. The sample belongs to a study of shared clonotypes between healthy human individuals. Study-wide context: The cohort had two women and a few men, ages 18 to 49. Study results and limitations: Relative to their counterparts shared across all four donors, non-shared clonotypes exhibited diminished generation probabilities.

The sequenced sample was naive CD4+ T cells from PBMCs. Subset given: CD45RA+ positively selected. This TCR was recovered from a man younger than 35 in good health. Some clones in this sample may be carry-over from other donors' samples. The chain couples TRBV28 to TRBJ2-7; 8 bases agree with TRBD2. The CDR3 DNA is TGTGCCAGCAGTCCCCCCTACTTGGCGGGAGGCCGATCCTACGAGCAGTACTTC. It encodes CASSPPYLAGGRSYEQYF.